Reported below is one TCR beta chain. In the authors' workflow: The authors estimated nucleated cell counts from reference gene primer amplification. Sequenced by immunoSEQ multiplex PCR; TCRdb stores in-frame clones only, minus some. That table supplies the V and J calls and clone size; D and trimming were determined from the DNA. The table has about 88,000 clones, over 75% seen once; the top ten hold around 10%. The data derive from a study of blood T cell repertoires in COVID-19. Overall study: Donors in the United States, Italy and Spain gave samples during acute or convalescent COVID-19.

This clonotype was obtained from a man of 80 years or more with acute or convalescent COVID-19. The specimen sequenced was peripheral blood.

The chain's CDR3 is CASSGRTGDNEQFF. Here the CDR3 DNA reads TGCGCCAGCAGCGGCCGGACAGGGGACAATGAGCAGTTCTTC. V is TRBV5-1 and J is TRBJ2-1, with 9 nucleotides matching TRBD1. The J segment lost 5 bases and the V segment lost 4 bases, leaving 4 bases of the junction unmatched. This CDR3 is 14 amino acids long. In germline, CDR1 is SGHRS, CDR2 YFSETQ.